One T cell receptor (beta chain) is described in this entry. Which antigen it targets is not known. There are no base qualities to consult, and no much larger clone falls within one base. This entry is derived from a study of T cell responses to AZD1222 COVID-19 vaccine (dated by TCRdb to the early 2020s). Broadly, across the study: A total of about 250 trial participants underwent TCR sequencing, of whom approximately 200 had received two doses of AZD1222 and some 25 had received two doses of the MenACWY control vaccine. Trial participants were enrolled into age subgroups of 18-55, 56-69 and 70-plus years, which contained 148, 28 and 57 TCR-sequenced participants, respectively. Findings and caveats that apply to the study as a whole: Nearly half of unique spike-specific TCRs reportedly recognized epitopes outside regions mutated in the B.1.351 and B.1.1.7 variants. A significant rise in spike-specific TCR breadth and depth was observed after two AZD1222 doses relative to day 0 and relative to MenACWY recipients. The 56-69-year group was small, and its depth increase did not reach significance, likely because of low power. Participants were mostly white British, with more females than males. The authors suggested clonal diversity may have been underestimated. Vaccine-associated CD4 TCRs spanned the whole spike protein, with dominant responses in regions 160-218 and 743-854. Conclusions about previously exposed vaccinees are limited because only a handful of AZD1222 recipients were SARS-CoV-2 seropositive at baseline. No day 14 peak-response samples were available, so repertoires were characterized only after the peak T cell response.

The time point label, read with the paper, signifies: about 28 days (+/-7) after the second vaccine dose. AZD1222 recipients given second doses at about 4 weeks or at about 12 weeks were pooled, since spike-specific TCR depth and breadth were not found to differ between the two schedules. Samples from vaccinated people were obtained from the UK trials COV001 and COV002, which included a single-blind randomized controlled phase 2/3 trial of AZD1222 (ChAdOx1 nCoV-19) in healthy adults. For TCRbeta chain sequencing, PBMC samples were collected from trial participants at day 0 and at day 28 after the second dose. The CDR3 regions of human TCRbeta chains were subjected to immunosequencing. Per the original workflow: TCRs in the repertoires were matched against a reference library of SARS-CoV-2-specific TCRs that had been generated with the MIRA antigen-specificity platform. Breadth meant the fraction of unique TCRs that were SARS-CoV-2-associated, whereas depth meant the fraction of total T cells that were SARS-CoV-2-associated. Using the MIRA data, every spike-specific TCR was mapped to the spike region that the TCR reacted to and assigned to either a CD4 or a CD8 class. Log10-transformed breadth and depth values were compared by one-way ANOVA with Sidak's multiple comparisons tests. TCRdb provides this immuneACCESS table in a form limited to in-frame rearrangements. Some clones are lacking; in checked studies, under half of them reflect an unresolved V gene, and why the rest are absent is not known. V, J and clone size reflect that table, while D and trimming were determined from the DNA. For this sample there are more than 150,000 clones; roughly 90% appear just once. The ten biggest clones cover roughly 3.5% of the sample.

CDR1 and CDR2 were assigned from the germline V gene (reference sequence) as SEHNR and FQNEAQ. The junction shows trimming of 7 bases on V and 4 bases on J, and the gene matches do not reach 10 bases of it. From the cysteine up to the phenylalanine, the CDR3 has a length of 14 residues. The DNA shown is the 42-base CDR3, in frame from base 1. This material consisted of peripheral blood, taken 28 days after the second AZD1222 dose. The V and J genes are TRBV7-9 and TRBJ2-7; TRBD2 aligns with 7 central bases. The TCR originated in an adult who received the AZD1222 COVID-19 vaccine. The sequence in DNA is TGTGCCAGCACCATGGGACTACCGCGGTACGAGCAGTACTTC. This yields the protein CASTMGLPRYEQYF.